Listed below are T cell receptor beta chains from one sample, sequenced in a study of blood T cell repertoires in COVID-19. TCRdb keeps only in-frame clones here, not all; method: immunoSEQ multiplex PCR. The sample shows about 220,000 clones, more than 85% of them seen only once. The specimen was peripheral blood. The receptors come from a man between 35 and 55 years old with active or convalescent COVID-19. The CDR3 runs from the conserved cysteine through the conserved F or W. D genes are given only for firm matches. Clone sizes are given selectively: once, few, many, or a class where the clone is expanded.

DNA: TGTGCCAGCAGTTATTACGGTACCTACGAGCAGTACTTC; CDR3: CASSYYGTYEQYF; size: once; length: 13; V: TRBV27; D: .; J: TRBJ2-7
DNA: TGTGCCAGCACGATTAGCGGGACCTACGAGCAGTACTTC; CDR3: CASTISGTYEQYF; size: once; length: 13; V: TRBV11-2; D: TRBD2; J: TRBJ2-7
DNA: TGTGCCAGCTCACCACCGACTGGGACAGGGTCCTATGGCTACACCTTC; CDR3: CASSPPTGTGSYGYTF; size: .; length: 16; V: TRBV18; D: TRBD1; J: TRBJ1-2
DNA: TGTGCCAGCAGCTTGGGTGGGGGCCCCTCGGACACTGAAGCTTTCTTT; CDR3: CASSLGGGPSDTEAFF; size: .; length: 16; V: TRBV5-6; D: .; J: TRBJ1-1
DNA: TGTGCCAGCTCACCAAGTCTCAGAGGGCTGGGGAACGAGCAGTACTTC; CDR3: CASSPSLRGLGNEQYF; size: .; length: 16; V: TRBV18; D: .; J: TRBJ2-7
DNA: TGTGCCAGCAGCTTAGGGGGCAGTAACTATGGCTACACCTTC; CDR3: CASSLGGSNYGYTF; size: once; length: 14; V: TRBV7-2; D: .; J: TRBJ1-2
DNA: TGTGCCAGCAGGACCTTCCCAGGGGCGGGCTACGAGCAGTACTTC; CDR3: CASRTFPGAGYEQYF; size: .; length: 15; V: TRBV6-4; D: .; J: TRBJ2-7
DNA: TGTGCCAGCAGTCCAGACAGTCCCGAGCAGTACTTC; CDR3: CASSPDSPEQYF; size: .; length: 12; V: TRBV7-9; D: .; J: TRBJ2-7
DNA: TGTGCCAGCAGCTTCCCACTCCGGGACAGGGACCAAGAGACCCAGTACTTC; CDR3: CASSFPLRDRDQETQYF; size: .; length: 17; V: TRBV7-9; D: TRBD1; J: TRBJ2-5
DNA: TGTGCCAGCAGCTTGGCCGGGACAGCGGGCACCGGGGAGCTGTTTTTT; CDR3: CASSLAGTAGTGELFF; size: .; length: 16; V: TRBV5-8; D: .; J: TRBJ2-2
DNA: TGTGCCAGCAGTGACGGCTCTGGGGCCAACGTCCTGACTTTC; CDR3: CASSDGSGANVLTF; size: .; length: 14; V: TRBV2; D: .; J: TRBJ2-6
DNA: TGTGCCTGGAGTAGCATCTACTCTGGAAACACCATATATTTT; CDR3: CAWSSIYSGNTIYF; size: once; length: 14; V: TRBV30; D: .; J: TRBJ1-3
DNA: TGTGCCAGTAGTCGGTTAGCGGGGAACACAGATACGCAGTATTTT; CDR3: CASSRLAGNTDTQYF; size: few; length: 15; V: TRBV19; D: TRBD2; J: TRBJ2-3
DNA: TGTGCCAGCAGTACGGCGGGGTATGGCTACACCTTC; CDR3: CASSTAGYGYTF; size: .; length: 12; V: TRBV6-6; D: .; J: TRBJ1-2
DNA: TGTGCCAGCTCACCACCGGGGCAGCGAGCTAACTATGGCTACACCTTC; CDR3: CASSPPGQRANYGYTF; size: few; length: 16; V: TRBV18; D: .; J: TRBJ1-2
DNA: TGTGCCAGCAGTGATAGAAACTATTATAATTCACCCCTCCACTTT; CDR3: CASSDRNYYNSPLHF; size: .; length: 15; V: TRBV2; D: .; J: TRBJ1-6
DNA: TGTGCCAGCAGCCAATCATTCCACGAGCAGTACTTC; CDR3: CASSQSFHEQYF; size: once; length: 12; V: TRBV14; D: .; J: TRBJ2-7
DNA: TGTGCCAGCAGCACAGGGACTAGCGGGAGATTTGACACCGGGGAGCTGTTTTTT; CDR3: CASSTGTSGRFDTGELFF; size: once; length: 18; V: TRBV7-9; D: TRBD2; J: TRBJ2-2
DNA: TGTGCCAGCAGTTACCGCCCGGATTCACCCCTCCACTTT; CDR3: CASSYRPDSPLHF; size: .; length: 13; V: TRBV6-5; D: .; J: TRBJ1-6
DNA: TGTGCCAGCTCACTGCCTGCGAGCCGATACAATGAGCAGTTCTTC; CDR3: CASSLPASRYNEQFF; size: .; length: 15; V: TRBV18; D: .; J: TRBJ2-1
DNA: TGTGCCAGCAGGGGACAGCGAAAGGGTCAGCCCCAGCATTTT; CDR3: CASRGQRKGQPQHF; size: .; length: 14; V: TRBV28; D: TRBD1; J: TRBJ1-5
DNA: TGTGCCAGCAAAAGAGGAGCCGGCACTGAAGCTTTCTTT; CDR3: CASKRGAGTEAFF; size: once; length: 13; V: TRBV25-1; D: .; J: TRBJ1-1
DNA: TGTGCCTGGAGTGTACGCGGCAGTAACTATGGCTACACCTTC; CDR3: CAWSVRGSNYGYTF; size: .; length: 14; V: TRBV30; D: .; J: TRBJ1-2
DNA: TGTGCCAGCAGCCCTTCCCTCGGGTTTCAGCCCCAGCATTTT; CDR3: CASSPSLGFQPQHF; size: .; length: 14; V: TRBV27; D: .; J: TRBJ1-5
DNA: TGTGCCATCAAGCAGAGCGGGGAGACCCAGTACTTC; CDR3: CAIKQSGETQYF; size: once; length: 12; V: TRBV10-3; D: .; J: TRBJ2-5
DNA: TGCGCCAGCAGCTTGGACCCCAGCGGCGATCAGCCCCAGCATTTT; CDR3: CASSLDPSGDQPQHF; size: .; length: 15; V: TRBV5-1; D: .; J: TRBJ1-5
DNA: TGTGCCACCAATGGGGACTCCAATCCCATATATTTT; CDR3: CATNGDSNPIYF; size: .; length: 12; V: TRBV10-3; D: .; J: TRBJ1-3
DNA: TGTGCCAGCAGCCGTCGGCTAGCGGGAGGATCCGGGGAGCTGTTTTTT; CDR3: CASSRRLAGGSGELFF; size: .; length: 16; V: TRBV7-3; D: TRBD2; J: TRBJ2-2
DNA: TGTGCCAGTAGTTACCAGGGAATACTCTGGGGCTACACCTTC; CDR3: CASSYQGILWGYTF; size: .; length: 14; V: TRBV19; D: .; J: TRBJ1-2
DNA: TGTGCCAGCAGGGCGAGGGTGGATAGCAATCAGCCCCAGCATTTT; CDR3: CASRARVDSNQPQHF; size: .; length: 15; V: TRBV27; D: .; J: TRBJ1-5
DNA: TGTGCCAGCAGCTTAGTTTTTAGCGGGAATTCACCCCTCCACTTT; CDR3: CASSLVFSGNSPLHF; size: few; length: 15; V: TRBV5-8; D: .; J: TRBJ1-6
DNA: TGCGCCAGCAGTCAAATTTTTCCGGGGCTAGCGGATCCCCCTTCCTACAATGAGCAGTTCTTC; CDR3: CASSQIFPGLADPPSYNEQFF; size: .; length: 21; V: TRBV23-1; D: TRBD2; J: TRBJ2-1